Presented here are 32 T cell receptor beta chains from one specimen sequenced in a study of OX40 agonist ivuxolimab in advanced cancers. Some clones are missing from TCRdb's copy, which holds only in-frame ones; the method was immunoSEQ multiplex PCR. The sample records tens of thousands of clones, nearly 90% being singletons. The source material was CD4+ or CD8+ T cells sorted from blood, sampled in a trial of the OX40 agonist ivuxolimab. Every receptor here comes from an adult with an advanced solid tumor such as melanoma, head and neck, liver or kidney cancer.

The chain carries TRBV5-4 and TRBJ1-1, with 7 nucleotides matching TRBD1. V was clipped by 3 bases and J by 3 bases; unmatched bases: 2. The CDR3 has 13 residues. The germline V gene encodes CDR1 SGHNT and CDR2 YYREEE (reference sequence). In nucleotides, the CDR3 is TGTGCCAGCAGCTACGACAGGGACACTGAAGCTTTCTTT. It yields the protein CASSYDRDTEAFF.

This clone was counted once. V usage is TRBV30 and J usage is TRBJ1-5; 7 bases agree with TRBD1. V shed 2 bases, J shed 0 bases, and the junction held 4 bases outside the gene matches. From germline, CDR1 is GTSNPN and CDR2 SVGIG (reference sequence). The CDR3 is 15 amino acids. CDR3: CAWSIDRDSNQPQHF. CDR3 DNA sequence: TGTGCCTGGAGTATCGACAGGGATAGCAATCAGCCCCAGCATTTT.

The chain couples TRBV7-2 to TRBJ1-6, with 8 bases that match TRBD1. Germline CDR1 SGHTA, CDR2 FQGNSA. The CDR3 extends over 15 amino acids. J lost 7 bases, V lost 5 bases, and 7 bases had no gene match. The CDR3 region is CASSRSGGRNSPLHF. CDR3 coding DNA: TGTGCCAGCAGCAGGTCAGGGGGCCGGAATTCACCCCTCCACTTT.

The chain has TRBV6-6 and TRBJ1-4; D gene unclear. The V end lost 5 bases, the J end lost 5 bases, and 15 bases lay between the germline ends. The CDR3 extends over 15 amino acids. Looked up from germline, CDR1 is MNHNY and CDR2 is SVGAGI (reference sequence). CDR3: CASSHDRSRNEKLFF. The CDR3 region has the DNA TGTGCCAGCAGTCACGACCGTTCCAGGAATGAAAAACTGTTTTTT.

CDR3 bases: TGTGCCAGCAGTGCGTTTCCCCCAGATACGCAGTATTTT. It codes for CASSAFPPDTQYF. This sequence joins TRBV2 and TRBJ2-3; D is unclear. Germline lookup yields CDR1 SNHLY and CDR2 FYNNEI. The CDR3 extends over 13 amino acids. Trimming left V 4 bases short and J 4 bases short, with 9 bases between.

CDR3 residues: CASTPPGLKYGYTF. CDR3 nucleotide sequence: TGTGCCAGCACCCCCCCGGGGCTAAAGTATGGCTACACCTTC. The chain employs TRBV6-5 and TRBJ1-2, with TRBD1 as a possible D gene (5 bases). Looked up from germline, CDR1 is MNHEY and CDR2 is SVGAGI. The CDR3 has 14 residues. V lost 7 bases to trimming and J lost 5 bases, with 17 bases between them.

The chain is built from TRBV6-6 and TRBJ2-5; D unclear. The CDR3 runs 12 residues. Germline lookup yields CDR1 MNHNY and CDR2 SVGAGI (reference sequence). V was pared by 4 bases and J by 5 bases, with 8 bases between. The CDR3 here is CASSFARETQYF. The CDR3 nucleotides are TGTGCCAGCAGTTTCGCCCGGGAGACCCAGTACTTC.

The chain joins TRBV7-2 to TRBJ1-2; 8 bases are a match to TRBD1. The V gene's germline CDR1 is SGHTA and CDR2 FQGNSA. The CDR3 contains 14 residues. J gave up 8 bases and V 1 base, and 6 bases lay outside the gene matches. The CDR3 DNA reads TGTGCCAGCAGCTTAGACGGACAGGGAAACGGCTACACCTTC. Translated, it gives CASSLDGQGNGYTF.

This chain joins TRBV5-4 and TRBJ2-3; 12 nucleotides match TRBD1. The CDR3 length is 17 residues. J gave up 4 bases and V 3 bases, and 9 bases lay outside the gene matches. Germline-derived CDR1 and CDR2 are SGHNT and YYREEE (reference sequence). The CDR3 region has the DNA TGTGCCAGCAGCTCTGGGACAGGGGGCGACAAGGCAGATACGCAGTATTTT. It encodes CASSSGTGGDKADTQYF.

The V and J genes are TRBV27 and TRBJ1-1, with 7 positions matching TRBD1. V lost 5 bases and J lost 4; bases outside the gene matches: 16. The germline V gene has CDR1 MNHEY and CDR2 SMNVEV (reference sequence). The CDR3 spans 17 residues. This chain's CDR3 is CASSPTRGPRTSTEAFF. The CDR3 DNA sequence: TGTGCCAGCAGTCCTACGAGGGGGCCCCGAACCAGCACTGAAGCTTTCTTT.

The gene calls are TRBV5-1 and TRBJ2-5; 8 bases line up with TRBD2. Trimming at V came to 0 bases and at J to 5 bases, leaving 6 bases not matched to a gene. There are 15 residues in the CDR3. Per the germline V gene, CDR1 is SGHRS and CDR2 is YFSETQ. The DNA of the CDR3 is TGCGCCAGCAGCTTGGCCGGGACTAGAGAGGAGACCCAGTACTTC. Its protein product is CASSLAGTREETQYF. Complete variable domain (other parts from reference TRBV5-1 and TRBJ2-5): KAGVTQTPRYLIKTRGQQVTLSCSPISGHRSVSWYQQTPGQGLQFLFEYFSETQRNKGNFPGRFSGRQFSNSRSEMNVSTLELGDSALYLCASSLAGTREETQYFGPGTRLLVL.

This clone was seen only a few times. The J gene is TRBJ2-7, the V gene TRBV27; TRBD1 matches 12 bases. Losses at the gene ends were 5 bases for V and 9 bases for J; bases not matched to a gene: 14. The germline CDR1 and CDR2 sequences are MNHEY and SMNVEV (reference sequence). There are 16 residues in the CDR3. CDR3 sequence: CASSPSGTGGYLGQYF. The CDR3 DNA follows: TGTGCCAGCAGTCCGAGCGGGACAGGGGGCTACCTGGGGCAGTACTTC.

The chain employs TRBV5-6 and TRBJ1-1, with 7 bases that match TRBD1. After removal of 3 bases from V and 5 bases from J, the junction contained 10 bases not matched to a gene. The CDR3 spans 15 residues. Germline V lookup: CDR1 SGHDT, CDR2 YYEEEE. CDR3 sequence reads: CASSSIGQAGTEAFF. DNA for the CDR3: TGTGCCAGCAGCTCCATAGGACAGGCTGGGACTGAAGCTTTCTTT.

In regard to this clone: Other DNA sequences in the same sample also yield this CDR3. CDR3 loop: CASSPGLQETQYF. The CDR3 nucleotides are TGTGCCAGCTCACCGGGATTACAAGAGACCCAGTACTTC. The gene calls are TRBV18 and TRBJ2-5; D call uncertain. Germline loops: CDR1 KGHSH, CDR2 LQKENI. The CDR3 consists of 13 residues. V gave up 3 bases and J gave up 2 bases, with 7 bases separating them.

V is TRBV20-1 and J is TRBJ1-2, with D unclear. The CDR3 spans 11 residues. Germline CDR1 reads DFQATT; CDR2 reads SNEGSKA (reference sequence). Trimming shortened V by 5 bases and J by 8 bases, and 12 bases separated the two germline ends. CDR3 residues: CSASLLGGYTF. For the CDR3, the DNA is TGCAGTGCTTCACTTCTTGGGGGCTACACCTTC.

The V and J genes are TRBV2 and TRBJ1-6, with 11 bases matching TRBD1. This CDR3 has 14 residues. CDR1 is SNHLY and CDR2 is FYNNEI in the germline V gene. V lost 7 bases and J lost 9; bases outside the gene matches: 5. The CDR3 sequence: CASTVDRGRSPLHF. In DNA form, the CDR3 reads TGTGCCAGCACGGTGGACAGGGGGCGTTCACCCCTCCACTTT.

The gene calls are TRBV19 and TRBJ1-2; D not resolved. Germline assignment: CDR1 LNHDA and CDR2 SQIVND (reference sequence). The V and J ends lost 7 bases and 0 bases respectively, with 12 bases between them. CDR3 length: 14 residues. The DNA of the CDR3 is TGTGCCAGTACGGACCCTGGGTCTAACTATGGCTACACCTTC. Residues: CASTDPGSNYGYTF.

The chain has TRBV30 and TRBJ1-2; D is possibly TRBD1 (5 bases). This CDR3 has 12 residues. Trimming pared 4 bases from V and 8 bases from J, leaving 14 bases between. CDR1 is GTSNPN, CDR2 SVGIG, per germline (reference sequence). The CDR3 nucleotides read TGTGCCTGGACAAGCAGGGCGAAGGGCTACACCTTC. Translated, it gives CAWTSRAKGYTF.

This clone was found once. J is TRBJ2-1 and V is TRBV11-3; D uncertain. The CDR3 is made up of 15 amino acids. The germline V and J ends were trimmed by 5 bases and 1 base, with 12 bases remaining between them. Germline V gives CDR1 SGHNT, CDR2 YENEEA. CDR3 nucleotides: TGTGCCAGCAGCCCCGAACCTGGGTCCTACAATGAGCAGTTCTTC. Amino acids: CASSPEPGSYNEQFF.

In its sample, this clone was seen once. J is TRBJ1-1 and V is TRBV9; TRBD1 might be the D (5 bases). Trimming removed 0 bases from V and 3 bases from J, with 15 bases in between. Per the germline V gene, CDR1 is SGDLS and CDR2 is YYNGEE. The CDR3 loop spans 16 amino acids. The CDR3 loop reads CASSVEGSGGYTEAFF. CDR3 in DNA: TGTGCCAGCAGCGTAGAAGGGTCGGGGGGGTACACTGAAGCTTTCTTT.

The rearrangement links TRBV6-1 to TRBJ2-3; 8 nucleotides align to TRBD2. The V segment lost 2 bases and the J segment 1 base; nucleotides outside the gene matches: 5. The V gene's germline CDR1 is MNHNS and CDR2 SASEGT. CDR3 size: 16 residues. In DNA form, the CDR3 reads TGTGCCAGCAGTGAACAGCGGGAGTTCGGCACAGATACGCAGTATTTT. It is translated as CASSEQREFGTDTQYF.

The chain uses TRBV28 and TRBJ1-5; TRBD1 matches at 9 bases. The V segment lost 6 bases and the J segment 1 base; nucleotides outside the gene matches: 4. Germline CDR1 is MDHEN and CDR2 is SYDVKM. The CDR3 has 15 residues. The CDR3 DNA follows: TGTGCCAGCAGCGGGGACAGGGCAAGCAATCAGCCCCAGCATTTT. Translating it yields CASSGDRASNQPQHF.

J is TRBJ1-5 and V is TRBV18; D gene unclear. CDR1 is KGHSH, CDR2 LQKENI, per germline. The CDR3 contains 13 residues. V was cut by 1 base and J by 3 bases, with 4 bases left in between. The CDR3 nucleotides read TGTGCCAGCTCACCACACCACAATCAGCCCCAGCATTTT. It codes for CASSPHHNQPQHF.

The chain is built from TRBV5-1 and TRBJ1-4, with 7 positions matching TRBD1. The germline gives CDR1 SGHRS, CDR2 YFSETQ. Losses at the gene ends were 3 bases for V and 7 bases for J; bases not matched to a gene: 6. The CDR3 contains 14 residues. CDR3 region: CASSSGTDVEKLFF. CDR3 in DNA: TGCGCCAGCAGCTCCGGGACAGATGTTGAAAAACTGTTTTTT.

The chain joins TRBV11-3 to TRBJ1-2; D uncertain. Germline CDR1 SGHNT, CDR2 YENEEA. V gave up 5 bases and J gave up 3 bases, with 10 bases separating them. The CDR3 sequence is 13 residues long. CDR3 DNA sequence: TGTGCCAGCAGCCCTGGACCGGACTATGGCTACACCTTC. The encoded protein is CASSPGPDYGYTF. The full variable domain, rest sourced from reference TRBV11-3 and TRBJ1-2, is EAGVVQSPRYKIIEKKQPVAFWCNPISGHNTLYWYLQNLGQGPELLIRYENEEAVDDSQLPKDRFSAERLKGVDSTLKIQPAELGDSAVYLCASSPGPDYGYTFGSGTRLTVV.

V gene TRBV10-2 combines with J gene TRBJ1-4; D is unclear. CDR3 size: 14 residues. Per germline, CDR1 WSHSY and CDR2 SAAADI. Deletions cut 6 bases from V and 4 bases from J, with 12 bases between. The CDR3 here is CASSDRPDNEKLFF. CDR3 in DNA: TGCGCCAGCAGCGACCGTCCAGATAATGAAAAACTGTTTTTT.

The V gene is TRBV28, the J gene TRBJ2-2, with TRBD1 as a possible D gene (6 bases). The V end lost 9 bases, the J end lost 2 bases, and 13 bases lay between the germline ends. Germline assignment: CDR1 MDHEN and CDR2 SYDVKM. The CDR3 is made up of 14 amino acids. The CDR3 loop reads CASLSDRNTGELFF. The CDR3 coding sequence is TGTGCCAGTCTCTCGGACAGAAACACCGGGGAGCTGTTTTTT.

CDR3 DNA sequence: TGCGCCAGCAGTGAGCTAGCGGGCCCCCCTTGGAAATACGAGCAGTACTTC. Its protein is CASSELAGPPWKYEQYF. This chain links TRBV10-1 with TRBJ2-7; 8 bases are a match to TRBD2. The germline V gene has CDR1 WNHNN and CDR2 SYGVQD (reference sequence). The CDR3 totals 17 residues. V was pared by 2 bases and J by 4 bases, with 13 bases of the junction left unmatched.

V is TRBV7-9 and J is TRBJ2-6; 8 bases are a match to TRBD1. The germline CDR1 and CDR2 sequences are SEHNR and FQNEAQ (reference sequence). CDR3 length: 15 residues. CDR3 region: CAGDRPASGANVLTF. DNA of the CDR3: TGTGCTGGGGACAGGCCCGCCTCGGGGGCCAACGTCCTGACTTTC.

The gene calls are TRBV4-1 and TRBJ2-3; 13 nucleotides agree with TRBD2. CDR1 is MGHRA, CDR2 YSYEKL, per germline. V lost 0 bases, J lost 4 bases, and 7 bases stayed unmatched. The CDR3 loop spans 18 amino acids. Here the CDR3 DNA reads TGCGCCAGCAGCCAAGATGGACTAGCGGGAGTGGGAGCAGATACGCAGTATTTT. This encodes CASSQDGLAGVGADTQYF.

V gene TRBV4-3 combines with J gene TRBJ1-2; no definite D call. The CDR3 runs to 16 residues. CDR1 is LGHNA and CDR2 is YSLEER in the germline V gene. V was pared by 0 bases and J by 6 bases, with 17 bases between. Here the CDR3 DNA reads TGCGCCAGCAGCCAAGATTTGGCAGCCACGTCCCATGGCTACACCTTC. The encoded protein is CASSQDLAATSHGYTF.

The genes are TRBV19 and TRBJ1-2; no clear D gene. Trimming left V 4 bases short and J 4 bases short, with 13 bases between. Germline assignment: CDR1 LNHDA and CDR2 SQIVND (reference sequence). The CDR3 spans 14 residues. CDR3 loop: CASSKPEWIYGYTF. The CDR3 DNA is TGTGCCAGTAGTAAGCCCGAATGGATCTATGGCTACACCTTC.